These 4 T cell receptor beta chains were all obtained from the same sample, sequenced in a study of post-analysis software for immune sequencing data. These TCRs are of unknown antigen specificity. Study observations and caveats: About 5 TRBV segments, including TRBV5-6, TRBV5-1 and TRBV20-1, were more frequent in patients than controls.

Each TCR beta cDNA library carried unique molecular identifiers. MiXCR was run by TCRdb on the PCR reads, yielding one entry per CDR3 protein. The sample gives roughly 200,000 distinct CDR3 sequences, about 30% of which show up once; around 3.2% is in the top ten. The sequencing input was blood. These receptors all stem from a girl aged 2 to 17 with multiple sclerosis.

This clonotype was observed a handful of times. V and J are TRBV5-1 and TRBJ2-7, with TRBD1 matching 9 bases. The junction had 8 bases not matched to a gene; V was cut back by 4 bases and J by 6 bases. Germline V gene data show CDR1 as SGHRS and CDR2 as YFSETQ. This CDR3 region has 14 residues. CDR3 nucleotide sequence: TGCGCCAGCAGCCCGGGACAGGGTGGGTCCGAGCAGTACTTC. The encoded protein is CASSPGQGGSEQYF.

The chain employs TRBV5-1 and TRBJ2-1; the match to TRBD1 covers 9 bases. The length of the CDR3 is 15 residues. In germline, CDR1 is SGHRS, CDR2 YFSETQ. J lost 8 bases, V lost 2 bases, and 8 bases had no gene match. For the CDR3, the DNA is TGCGCCAGCAGCTTTCGGGGACAGGGTCTCCATGAGCAGTTCTTC. It is translated as CASSFRGQGLHEQFF. Full variable domain (remainder filled in from reference TRBV5-1 and TRBJ2-1): KAGVTQTPRYLIKTRGQQVTLSCSPISGHRSVSWYQQTPGQGLQFLFEYFSETQRNKGNFPGRFSGRQFSNSRSEMNVSTLELGDSALYLCASSFRGQGLHEQFFGPGTRLTVL.

The chain couples TRBV3-1 to TRBJ2-7, with no clear D. V lost 1 base and J lost 0, with 7 bases in between. The CDR3 extends over 14 amino acids. Germline loops: CDR1 LGHDT, CDR2 YNNKEL (reference sequence). CDR3 sequence: CASSQAVNSYEQYF. The DNA for the CDR3 is TGTGCCAGCAGCCAAGCAGTCAACTCCTACGAGCAGTACTTC.

V is TRBV28 and J is TRBJ1-2; D uncertain. CDR1 is MDHEN, CDR2 SYDVKM, per germline. The ends were cut back, 4 bases at V and 8 bases at J, with 14 bases in the middle. The CDR3 covers 13 residues. CDR3 sequence: CASSSSSDTGYTF. CDR3 in DNA: TGTGCCAGCAGTTCCTCTTCAGATACCGGCTACACCTTC.